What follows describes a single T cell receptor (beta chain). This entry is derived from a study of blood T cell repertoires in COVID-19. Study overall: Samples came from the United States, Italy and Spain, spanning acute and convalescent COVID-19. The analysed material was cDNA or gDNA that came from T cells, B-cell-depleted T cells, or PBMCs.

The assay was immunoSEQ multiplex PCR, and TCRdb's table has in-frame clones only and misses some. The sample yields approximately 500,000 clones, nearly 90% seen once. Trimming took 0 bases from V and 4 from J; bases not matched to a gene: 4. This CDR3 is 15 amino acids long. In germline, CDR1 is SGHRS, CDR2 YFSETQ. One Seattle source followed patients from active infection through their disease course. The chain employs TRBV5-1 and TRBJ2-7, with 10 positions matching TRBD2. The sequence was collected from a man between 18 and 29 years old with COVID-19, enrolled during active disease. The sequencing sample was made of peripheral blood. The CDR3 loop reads CASSLASGSGYEQYF. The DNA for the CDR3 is TGCGCCAGCAGCTTGGCTAGCGGGAGCGGGTACGAGCAGTACTTC.